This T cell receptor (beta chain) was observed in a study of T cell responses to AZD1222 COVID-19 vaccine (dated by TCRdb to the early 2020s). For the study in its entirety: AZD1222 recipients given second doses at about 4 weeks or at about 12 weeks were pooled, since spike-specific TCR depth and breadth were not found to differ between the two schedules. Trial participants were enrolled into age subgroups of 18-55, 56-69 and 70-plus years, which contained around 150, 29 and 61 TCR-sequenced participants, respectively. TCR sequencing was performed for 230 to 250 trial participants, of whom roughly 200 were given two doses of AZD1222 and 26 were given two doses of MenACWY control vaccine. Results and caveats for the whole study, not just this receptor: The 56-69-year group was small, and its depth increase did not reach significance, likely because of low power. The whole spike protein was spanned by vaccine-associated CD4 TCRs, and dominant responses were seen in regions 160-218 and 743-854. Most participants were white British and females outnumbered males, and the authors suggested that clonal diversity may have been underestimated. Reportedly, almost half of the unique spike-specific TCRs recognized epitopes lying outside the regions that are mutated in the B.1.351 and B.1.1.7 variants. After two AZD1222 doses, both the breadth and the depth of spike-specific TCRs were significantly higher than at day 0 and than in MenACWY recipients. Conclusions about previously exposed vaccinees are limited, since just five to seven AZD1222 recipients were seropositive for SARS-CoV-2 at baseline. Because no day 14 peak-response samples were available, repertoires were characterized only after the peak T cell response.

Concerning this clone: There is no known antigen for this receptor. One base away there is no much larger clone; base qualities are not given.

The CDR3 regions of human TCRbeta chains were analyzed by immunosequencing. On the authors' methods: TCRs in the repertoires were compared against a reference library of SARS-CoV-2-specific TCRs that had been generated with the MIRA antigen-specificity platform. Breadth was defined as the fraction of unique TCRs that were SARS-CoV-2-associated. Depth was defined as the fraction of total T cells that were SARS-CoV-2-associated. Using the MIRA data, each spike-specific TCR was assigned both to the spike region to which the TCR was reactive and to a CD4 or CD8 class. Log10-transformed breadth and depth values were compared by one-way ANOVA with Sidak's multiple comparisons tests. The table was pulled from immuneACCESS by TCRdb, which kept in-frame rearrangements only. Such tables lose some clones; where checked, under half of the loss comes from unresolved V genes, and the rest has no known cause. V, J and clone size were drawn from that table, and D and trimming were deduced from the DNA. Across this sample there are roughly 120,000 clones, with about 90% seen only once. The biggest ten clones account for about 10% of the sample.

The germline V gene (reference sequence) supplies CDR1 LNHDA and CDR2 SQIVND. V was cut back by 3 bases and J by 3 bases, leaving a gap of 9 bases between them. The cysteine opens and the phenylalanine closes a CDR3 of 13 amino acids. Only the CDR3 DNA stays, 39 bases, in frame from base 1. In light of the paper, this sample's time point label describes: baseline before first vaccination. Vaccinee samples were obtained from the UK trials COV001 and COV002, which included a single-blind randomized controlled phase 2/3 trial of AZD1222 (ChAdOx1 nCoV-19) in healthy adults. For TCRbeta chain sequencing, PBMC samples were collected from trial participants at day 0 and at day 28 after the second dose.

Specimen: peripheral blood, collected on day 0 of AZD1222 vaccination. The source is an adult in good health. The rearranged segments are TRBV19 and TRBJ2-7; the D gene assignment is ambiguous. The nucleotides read TGTGCCAGTAGTATGTTTCGTGGCTACGAGCAGTACTTC. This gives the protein CASSMFRGYEQYF. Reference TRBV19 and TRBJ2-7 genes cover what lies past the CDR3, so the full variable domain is DGGITQSPKYLFRKEGQNVTLSCEQNLNHDAMYWYRQDPGQGLRLIYYSQIVNDFQKGDIAEGYSVSREKKESFPLTVTSAQKNPTAFYLCASSMFRGYEQYFGPGTRLTVT.